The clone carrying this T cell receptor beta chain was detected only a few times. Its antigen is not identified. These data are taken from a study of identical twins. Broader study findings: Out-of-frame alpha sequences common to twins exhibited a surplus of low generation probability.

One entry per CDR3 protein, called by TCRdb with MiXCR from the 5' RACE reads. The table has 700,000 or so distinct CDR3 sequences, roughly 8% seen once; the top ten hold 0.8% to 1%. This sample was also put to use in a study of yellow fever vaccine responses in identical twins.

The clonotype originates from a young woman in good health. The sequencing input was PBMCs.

CDR3 bases: TGTGCCAGCAGTTGGCCCGGGACTAGCGGAGCTAGCACAGATACGCAGTATTTT. As protein: CASSWPGTSGASTDTQYF. This sequence joins TRBV25-1 and TRBJ2-3, with TRBD2 matching 11 bases. The junction had 10 bases not matched to a gene; V was cut back by 5 bases and J by 0 bases. Germline V gene data show CDR1 as MGHDK and CDR2 as SYGVNS. The CDR3 consists of 18 residues.